This T cell receptor (beta chain) appears in the sequencing data of a study of cytomegalovirus exposure and HLA in healthy donors. Background on the study: A preliminary data release comprised roughly 80 million unique TCRs obtained from HLA-typed donors.

Per the germline V gene, CDR1 is GTSNPN and CDR2 is SVGIG (reference sequence). The ends were cut back, 1 base at V and 1 base at J, with 9 bases in the middle. This CDR3 is built from 14 residues. Study outcomes and limitations: For TCR beta chains, V- and J-gene trimming was later linked to a missense DCLRE1C variant.

The PCR was carried out with 60 Vbeta primers and 13 Jbeta primers. Profiling relied on immunoSEQ multiplex PCR, and the TCRdb table lists in-frame clones only, not all of them. The data hold fewer than 150,000 clones, with approximately 89% observed a single time. A word on this clone: Its specificity is unknown.

The chain has TRBV30 and TRBJ2-3; maybe TRBD1 (5 bases). The sequence was obtained from a woman aged 25 to 39 in good health and CMV-seropositive. The sequenced sample was PBMCs. The CDR3: CAWSEGFGTDTQYF. The DNA of the CDR3 is TGTGCCTGGAGTGAGGGGTTCGGCACAGATACGCAGTATTTT.